A selection of T cell receptor beta chains follows, all from one sample in a study of blood T cell repertoires in COVID-19. TCRdb's table, derived via immunoSEQ multiplex PCR, lists solely in-frame clones and lacks some. This sample has tens of thousands of clones, with under 90% found just once. The sequenced sample consisted of peripheral blood. The receptor set was obtained from a woman older than 75 with acute or convalescent COVID-19. Each CDR3 is given with its conserved first and last residue. The order of the fields is clone size, J gene, V gene, D gene, CDR3 DNA, CDR3 protein. D genes are given only for firm matches. The size of a clone is reported for some rows only, either as once, few or many, or as a class for expanded clones.

.	TRBJ1-3	TRBV9	.	TGTGCCAGCAGCCCCGGTTGGGAGAAGAGCTCTGGAAACACCATATATTTT	CASSPGWEKSSGNTIYF
.	TRBJ1-2	TRBV2	TRBD1	TGTGCCAGCAGAGGACAGGACTTCTATGGCTACACCTTC	CASRGQDFYGYTF
.	TRBJ2-3	TRBV6-5	.	TGTGCCAGCAGTCAGAACACAGATACGCAGTATTTT	CASSQNTDTQYF
.	TRBJ2-7	TRBV4-1	TRBD2	TGCGCCAGCAGCCAGCCTATAGCGGGGGGGGAAGACGAGCAGTACTTC	CASSQPIAGGEDEQYF
.	TRBJ2-5	TRBV5-1	.	TGCGCCAGCAGCCGGGGGGCCCAAGAGACCCAGTACTTC	CASSRGAQETQYF
.	TRBJ1-6	TRBV6-6	.	TGTGCCAGCAGTTACTTAGGACAACCTCTTAATTCACCCCTCCACTTT	CASSYLGQPLNSPLHF
.	TRBJ1-4	TRBV5-1	TRBD1	TGCGCCAGCAGCTTGACAGGGGGCGAAAAACTGTTTTTT	CASSLTGGEKLFF
few	TRBJ1-2	TRBV3-1/TRBV3-2	.	TGTGCCAGCAACCCGGGAGGGTCCTTCTCTGGCTACACCTTC	CASNPGGSFSGYTF
.	TRBJ2-7	TRBV10-2	TRBD2	TGCGCCAGCAGTGACCTAGCGGCCAATTCATACGAGCAGTACTTC	CASSDLAANSYEQYF
.	TRBJ2-1	TRBV9	TRBD2	TGTGCCAGCAGCTCTAGTATGGGACTAGCGGGGAAGCAGTTCTTC	CASSSSMGLAGKQFF
.	TRBJ2-3	TRBV28	TRBD1	TGTGCCAGCAGTCGCCCGGGACAGGGCACAGATACGCAGTATTTT	CASSRPGQGTDTQYF
.	TRBJ1-1	TRBV30	.	TGTGCCTGGAGAAGGGAGGTGGGCACTGAAGCTTTCTTT	CAWRREVGTEAFF
.	TRBJ2-3	TRBV7-6	TRBD1	TGTGCCAGCAGCTTACAGGGGGCGCTTGGGGATACGCAGTATTTT	CASSLQGALGDTQYF
.	TRBJ2-5	TRBV2	TRBD1	TGTGCCAGCATCTCCGGGACAGGGGGCCCGGAGACCCAGTACTTC	CASISGTGGPETQYF
.	TRBJ2-1	TRBV4-2	TRBD1	TGTGCCAGCAGCCAAGCCGGGACAGGGGGGAATGAGCAGTTCTTC	CASSQAGTGGNEQFF
.	TRBJ2-5	TRBV5-1	TRBD1	TGCGCCAGCAGCTTCGGGACAGGTCCCCAAGAGACCCAGTACTTC	CASSFGTGPQETQYF
.	TRBJ1-5	TRBV10-1	.	TGCGCCAGCAAAACCAGGGGTTATGACAATCAGCCCCAGCATTTT	CASKTRGYDNQPQHF
.	TRBJ1-1	TRBV10-3	TRBD1	TGTGCCATCAGTGGGGACAGCGTCACTGAAGCTTTCTTT	CAISGDSVTEAFF
.	TRBJ2-3	TRBV3-1/TRBV3-2	TRBD2	TGTGCCAGCAGCCAAGTCCTCCTAGCGGGGGACTCGTGGAAATCGAATACGCAGTATTTT	CASSQVLLAGDSWKSNTQYF
.	TRBJ1-5	TRBV1	.	TGCACCAGCAGCTTACCGGGACAGCTATTTCCCGATAGCAATCAGCCCCAGCATTTT	CTSSLPGQLFPDSNQPQHF
.	TRBJ1-3	TRBV7-2	.	TGTGCCAGCAGCTTATTGGGAGGGAGACCTGGAAACACCATATATTTT	CASSLLGGRPGNTIYF
few	TRBJ1-4	TRBV5-1	TRBD1	TGCGCCTTCAGAAGACAGGGTCGAGAAAAACTGTTTTTT	CAFRRQGREKLFF
.	TRBJ1-5	TRBV27	.	TGTGCCAGCAGTTTATCGCCGGGACAGCCCCAGCATTTT	CASSLSPGQPQHF
.	TRBJ1-1	TRBV3-1/TRBV3-2	.	TGTGCCAGCAGCCAAGCTACAGGGAGAGCTTTCTTT	CASSQATGRAFF
.	TRBJ1-2	TRBV11-3	TRBD1	TGTGCCAGCAGCTTAGGAGGGGGACAGGACTATGGCTACACCTTC	CASSLGGGQDYGYTF
.	TRBJ2-2	TRBV6-5	.	TGTGCCAGCAGTTCTCACGGCGGGGAGCTGTTTTTT	CASSSHGGELFF
.	TRBJ1-2	TRBV10-3	TRBD1	TGTGCCATCAGTGGGACCTCGACAGGGGGCAATGGCTACACCTTC	CAISGTSTGGNGYTF
once	TRBJ1-2	TRBV5-4	TRBD1	TGTGCCAGCAGCAGAAACCAGGGGGCTTCTAACTATGGCTACACCTTC	CASSRNQGASNYGYTF
once	TRBJ1-2	TRBV4-2	TRBD1	TGTGCCAGCAGCCAAGCCGGGACAGCATATGGCTACACCTTC	CASSQAGTAYGYTF
.	TRBJ2-3	TRBV5-4	TRBD2	TGTGCCAGCAGCCCCGGTGCTAGCGGGGGGCGCACAGATACGCAGTATTTT	CASSPGASGGRTDTQYF
.	TRBJ1-2	TRBV15	.	TGTGCCACCAGCAGAGCTAATAACTATGGCTACACCTTC	CATSRANNYGYTF
.	TRBJ1-6	TRBV2	TRBD1	TGTGCCAGCAGTGAAGTGGGACAGGGGAATTCACCCCTCCACTTT	CASSEVGQGNSPLHF
.	TRBJ1-5	TRBV4-1	.	TGCGCCAGCAGCCAAGCGGTATCCGGCAATCAGCCCCAGCATTTT	CASSQAVSGNQPQHF
.	TRBJ2-6	TRBV4-1	.	TGCGCCAGCAGCAAAGGACAGACCCTCTCTGGGGCCAACGTCCTGACTTTC	CASSKGQTLSGANVLTF
.	TRBJ1-2	TRBV18	.	TGTGCCAGCTCACCAATCGGGGTTTGGTATGGCTACACCTTC	CASSPIGVWYGYTF
once	TRBJ2-6	TRBV25-1	TRBD2	TGTGCCAGCAGTTCCCGCCGGGGGGCTGGGGCCAACGTCCTGACTTTC	CASSSRRGAGANVLTF
.	TRBJ1-1	TRBV12-3/TRBV12-4	.	TGTGCCAGCAGTTATAGATTGAACACTGAAGCTTTCTTT	CASSYRLNTEAFF
many	TRBJ2-5	TRBV3-1/TRBV3-2	TRBD1	TGTGCCAGCAGCCAAGAGACAGGGCCCCAGTACTTC	CASSQETGPQYF
.	TRBJ2-7	TRBV6-5	TRBD1	TGTGCCAGCAGTCGGGACGACAGGGGCTCCTACGAGCAGTACTTC	CASSRDDRGSYEQYF
once	TRBJ2-1	TRBV7-2	TRBD2	TGTGCCAGCAGCTCGACTAGCGGGAGGGACAATGAGCAGTTCTTC	CASSSTSGRDNEQFF
.	TRBJ1-1	TRBV5-4	TRBD1	TGTGCCAGCAGCCAACCTGCGGACAGGGCTGCATCTGAAGCTTTCTTT	CASSQPADRAASEAFF
.	TRBJ2-3	TRBV14	.	TGTGCCAGCAGCCAAGATCTGCAGGGAAGAGCAGATACGCAGTATTTT	CASSQDLQGRADTQYF
.	TRBJ2-3	TRBV13	TRBD2	TGTGCCAGCAGCCGACCTGGGACTAGCGGGCAGAGGGATACGCAGTATTTT	CASSRPGTSGQRDTQYF
once	TRBJ1-2	TRBV10-3	.	TGTGCCTCCAGCGGGACAAACTTTAACTATGGCTACACCTTC	CASSGTNFNYGYTF
.	TRBJ1-2	TRBV6-5	TRBD1	TGTGCCAGCTTAGGGGGACAGGGTTACTATGGCTACACCTTC	CASLGGQGYYGYTF
.	TRBJ1-3	TRBV19	.	TGTGCCAGTAGTATAGGGGAGCCATTACTCTCTGGAAACACCATATATTTT	CASSIGEPLLSGNTIYF
.	TRBJ2-5	TRBV19	TRBD1	TGTGCCAGTAGTAGGGACAGGCGGGAGACCCAGTACTTC	CASSRDRRETQYF
.	TRBJ1-1	TRBV10-1	.	TGCGCCAGGACAAGGGATTTGACAGGACCGCTTTCGAACACTGAAGCTTTCTTT	CARTRDLTGPLSNTEAFF
.	TRBJ2-2	TRBV14	TRBD1	TGTGCCAGCAGCACACGGACAGGGTCCACCGGGGAGCTGTTTTTT	CASSTRTGSTGELFF
.	TRBJ2-7	TRBV6-5	TRBD2	TGTGCCAGCAGTCCCCGCCTAGCGGGGGGCTACGAGCAGTACTTC	CASSPRLAGGYEQYF
.	TRBJ2-5	TRBV15	.	TGTGCCACCAGCAGAGAGGGAGTAGCCCCAGAGACCCAGTACTTC	CATSREGVAPETQYF
.	TRBJ1-3	TRBV18	.	TGTGCCAGCTCACCGGTTGAGGTCCCCTCTGGAAACACCATATATTTT	CASSPVEVPSGNTIYF
.	TRBJ1-6	TRBV5-1	.	TGCGCCAGCAGCTTGATCGTCTCTTCACCCCTCCACTTT	CASSLIVSSPLHF
.	TRBJ2-5	TRBV7-9	.	TGTGCCAGCAGCCAAGGACAGAACAACCAACAAGAGACCCAGTACTTC	CASSQGQNNQQETQYF
.	TRBJ2-6	TRBV6-5	.	TGTGCCAGCAGTAGGGGGAGTTCTGGGGCCAACGTCCTGACTTTC	CASSRGSSGANVLTF
.	TRBJ2-7	TRBV6-5	TRBD1	TGTGCCAGCAGCTCACAGGGGGGATTTGTTTACGAGCAGTACTTC	CASSSQGGFVYEQYF
.	TRBJ2-2	TRBV18	.	TGTGCCAGCTCACCGCTTACAGGGAGGGACACCGGGGAGCTGTTTTTT	CASSPLTGRDTGELFF